This T cell receptor (beta chain) was recovered during a study of radiotherapy plus CTLA-4 blockade in lung cancer. For the study at large: Objective responses were seen in around 19% of patients, disease control in approximately 29%.

Looked up from germline, CDR1 is SGHNT and CDR2 is YYREEE (reference sequence). V was trimmed by 6 bases and J by 7 bases, leaving 19 bases between them. This CDR3 region has 14 residues. Some clones are missing from TCRdb's copy, which holds only in-frame ones; the method was immunoSEQ multiplex PCR. The data show around 70,000 clones, with around 87% seen just once and around 40% held by the top ten. Material: peripheral blood, obtained from a patient treated with radiotherapy plus ipilimumab. The chain is built from TRBV5-4 and TRBJ1-2; perhaps TRBD1 as D (6 bases). The sequence came from a human donor with non-small cell lung cancer that progressed on radiotherapy plus ipilimumab. The CDR3 DNA reads TGTGCCAGCAATCAGGAGGGGGACGGGATTGGCTACACCTTC. It translates to CASNQEGDGIGYTF.